One and the same sample provided the 17 T cell receptor beta chains below, sequenced in a study of blood T cell repertoires in COVID-19. Here immunoSEQ multiplex PCR was the method, and the copy in TCRdb shows in-frame clones only, minus some. The data show 90,000 to 120,000 clones, 80% to 90% seen once. The sequencing input was peripheral blood. These receptors originate from a human donor in a cohort sampled during active COVID-19.

For the CDR3, the DNA is TGTGCCACCAGTCTGGGACAGGGTTTGGGGACGACGACGGATACGCAGTATTTT. Protein: CATSLGQGLGTTTDTQYF. The chain recombines TRBV24-1 with TRBJ2-3, with 9 nucleotides matching TRBD1. The J segment lost 6 bases and the V segment lost 6 bases, leaving 18 bases of the junction unmatched. Germline CDR1 KGHDR, CDR2 SFDVKD. The CDR3 has 18 amino acids.

The genes are TRBV11-2 and TRBJ2-7; 11 bases fit TRBD1. The junction had 3 bases not matched to a gene; V was cut back by 3 bases and J by 2 bases. The CDR3 sequence is 15 residues long. Germline-derived CDR1 and CDR2 are SGHAT and FQNNGV. Here the CDR3 DNA reads TGTGCCAGCAGCTTCGGGACAGGGGGAACCTACGAGCAGTACTTC. Its translation: CASSFGTGGTYEQYF.

The chain uses TRBV7-8 and TRBJ2-7; 9 bases line up with TRBD1. V trimming: 5 bases; J trimming: 4 bases; junction bases outside the gene matches: 6. CDR3 size: 14 residues. Per the germline V gene, CDR1 is SGHVS and CDR2 is FQNEAQ. CDR3 region: CASSPVGTGYEQYF. CDR3 DNA: TGTGCCAGCAGCCCGGTAGGGACAGGGTACGAGCAGTACTTC. Full variable domain (remainder filled in from reference TRBV7-8 and TRBJ2-7): GAGVSQSPRYKVAKRGQDVALRCDPISGHVSLFWYQQALGQGPEFLTYFQNEAQLDKSGLPSDRFFAERPEGSVSTLKIQRTQQEDSAVYLCASSPVGTGYEQYFGPGTRLTVT.

A note on this clone: Other nucleotide sequences in the sample specify the same CDR3. This chain joins TRBV7-3 and TRBJ1-2; 8 bases match TRBD1. CDR1 SGHTA and CDR2 FQGTGA come from the germline V gene. V lost 5 bases to trimming and J lost 7 bases; unmatched junction nucleotides: 6. This CDR3 contains 13 residues. CDR3 protein: CASSLGQGGGYTF. In DNA form, the CDR3 reads TGTGCCAGCAGCCTAGGACAGGGAGGTGGCTACACCTTC. Full variable domain (outside the CDR3, taken from reference TRBV7-3 and TRBJ1-2): GAGVSQTPSNKVTEKGKYVELRCDPISGHTALYWYRQSLGQGPEFLIYFQGTGAADDSGLPNDRFFAVRPEGSVSTLKIQRTERGDSAVYLCASSLGQGGGYTFGSGTRLTVV.

The chain joins TRBV15 to TRBJ2-7; 8 bases map to TRBD1. The ends lost 0 bases at V and 7 bases at J; junction bases unmatched: 5. There are 14 residues in the CDR3. The germline CDR1 and CDR2 sequences are LNHNV and YYDKDF (reference sequence). The CDR3 DNA reads TGTGCCACCAGCAGAGACAGGGGGCCGGGGGAGCAGTACTTC. Translating it yields CATSRDRGPGEQYF.

This clone was observed a handful of times. The chain uses TRBV7-9 and TRBJ1-3; a weak D match, TRBD1 (5 bases). The germline V gene encodes CDR1 SEHNR and CDR2 FQNEAQ (reference sequence). The CDR3 sequence is 15 residues long. The V and J ends lost 5 bases and 2 bases respectively, with 13 bases between them. Written as DNA, the CDR3 is TGTGCCAGCAGCCTGCGAGCGGGGGCTGGAAACACCATATATTTT. It encodes CASSLRAGAGNTIYF.

The rearrangement joins TRBV3-1 (or the pseudogene TRBV3-2) to TRBJ2-3; D not certain. V lost 1 base and J 4 bases, leaving 9 bases between the germline ends. Germline V CDR1 and CDR2: LGHDT, YNNKEL (reference sequence). The CDR3 totals 14 residues. CDR3 nucleotides: TGTGCCAGCAGCCAAGTTAGGAGTTCAGATACGCAGTATTTT. It specifies CASSQVRSSDTQYF.

The V gene is TRBV18, the J gene TRBJ1-4, with 10 positions matching TRBD1. The germline V gene has CDR1 KGHSH and CDR2 LQKENI. The CDR3 has 14 residues. The junction had 2 bases not matched to a gene; V was cut back by 5 bases and J by 5 bases. Here the CDR3 DNA reads TGTGCCAGCTCAACGGGACAGGGGAATGAAAAACTGTTTTTT. This sequence encodes CASSTGQGNEKLFF.

The V and J genes are TRBV6-6 and TRBJ1-3; D is ambiguous. CDR3 size: 16 residues. Germline assignment: CDR1 MNHNY and CDR2 SVGAGI (reference sequence). Trimming stripped 0 bases from V and 2 bases from J, with 11 bases between. The CDR3 here is CASSYSAGRAGNTIYF. The CDR3, as DNA: TGTGCCAGCAGTTACTCCGCGGGGAGGGCTGGAAACACCATATATTTT.

The chain employs TRBV14 and TRBJ2-7; possibly TRBD2 for D (6 bases). The CDR3 extends over 13 amino acids. The ends were cut back, 1 base at V and 5 bases at J, with 9 bases in the middle. Germline CDR1 reads SGHDN; CDR2 reads FVKESK. The CDR3 sequence is CASSQGGVDEQYF. The CDR3 coding sequence is TGTGCCAGCAGCCAAGGCGGGGTCGACGAGCAGTACTTC.

V usage is TRBV14 and J usage is TRBJ2-7, with 8 bases matching TRBD1. The CDR3 is made up of 15 amino acids. CDR1 and CDR2 (germline): SGHDN, FVKESK. V shed 3 bases, J shed 4 bases, and the junction held 8 bases outside the gene matches. The CDR3 DNA reads as TGTGCCAGCAGCCATGGCAGGGGGCAGAAGTACGAGCAGTACTTC. This translates into CASSHGRGQKYEQYF.

The rearrangement uses TRBV9 and TRBJ2-2, with TRBD2 matching 14 bases. J lost 7 bases, V lost 0 bases, and 5 bases had no gene match. The length of the CDR3 is 17 residues. CDR1 is SGDLS, CDR2 YYNGEE, per germline. CDR3 DNA: TGTGCCAGCAGCGTAGGCCCGGGACTAGCGGGAGACGGGGAGCTGTTTTTT. Translating it yields CASSVGPGLAGDGELFF. Combining the CDR3 with reference TRBV9 and TRBJ2-2 gives the whole variable domain DSGVTQTPKHLITATGQRVTLRCSPRSGDLSVYWYQQSLDQGLQFLIQYYNGEERAKGNILERFSAQQFPDLHSELNLSSLELGDSALYFCASSVGPGLAGDGELFFGEGSRLTVL.

The J gene is TRBJ2-1, the V gene TRBV4-1, with a weak D call TRBD2 (6 bases). The CDR3 extends over 18 amino acids. The germline CDR1 and CDR2 sequences are MGHRA and YSYEKL. Deletions cut 3 bases from V and 2 bases from J, with 20 bases between. CDR3 coding DNA: TGCGCCAGCAGCCATGATATGCCGGGCAGGACTACCTACAATGAGCAGTTCTTC. Amino acids: CASSHDMPGRTTYNEQFF.

The V call is TRBV11-2, the J call TRBJ2-7; tentative D call: TRBD1 (5 bases). Germline V lookup: CDR1 SGHAT, CDR2 FQNNGV. Trimming stripped 5 bases from V and 2 bases from J, with 16 bases between. CDR3 length: 15 amino acids. CDR3 sequence (DNA): TGTGCCAGCAGCCATGACAGCCCTCTAGCCTACGAGCAGTACTTC. This gives the protein CASSHDSPLAYEQYF.

The rearrangement links TRBV5-6 to TRBJ2-7; 8 positions match TRBD1. V lost 3 bases, J lost 6 bases, and 8 bases stayed unmatched. Germline lookup yields CDR1 SGHDT and CDR2 YYEEEE. The CDR3 extends over 14 amino acids. The CDR3 is CASSSTGASIEQYF. CDR3 bases: TGTGCCAGCAGCTCGACAGGGGCCTCCATCGAGCAGTACTTC.

The chain has TRBV10-3 and TRBJ2-6, with TRBD1 identical over 7 bases. The germline gives CDR1 ENHRY, CDR2 SYGVKD. This CDR3 spans 17 amino acids. Trimming at V came to 3 bases and at J to 0 bases, leaving 5 bases not matched to a gene. The DNA for the CDR3 is TGTGCCATCAGTGACTCGGGACAGCTCTCTGGGGCCAACGTCCTGACTTTC. Protein sequence: CAISDSGQLSGANVLTF.

The chain employs TRBV19 and TRBJ1-5; the D is unclear. Germline-derived CDR1 and CDR2 are LNHDA and SQIVND (reference sequence). The CDR3 length is 10 residues. The V gene lost 8 bases and the J gene lost 6 bases, with 5 bases spanning the gap. The CDR3 DNA reads TGTGCCAGTGGGCCTCAGCCCCAGCATTTT. As protein: CASGPQPQHF.